These 5 T cell receptor beta chains came from one sample sequenced in a study of cytomegalovirus exposure and HLA in healthy donors. 60 Vbeta and 13 Jbeta primers were used in PCR. Clones were read by immunoSEQ multiplex PCR, and TCRdb kept only the in-frame ones, dropping some. Among under 90,000 clones listed, about 79% were seen once. The sequenced sample was PBMCs. Receptor source: a woman aged 40-49 years in good health and CMV-seronegative.

V gene TRBV20-1 combines with J gene TRBJ2-5; a weak D match, TRBD2 (5 bases). The J call may be in error: the DNA end matches TRBJ2-7 better. Germline CDR1 reads DFQATT; CDR2 reads SNEGSKA (reference sequence). There are 11 residues in the CDR3. CDR3 bases: TGCAGTGCCACACTAGCCTACGAGCAGTACTTC. Its protein product is CSATLAYEQYF.

The CDR3 nucleotides are TGCGCCAGCAGCCAACCCCGGGACAGGCCCTACGAGCAGTACTTC. Translating it yields CASSQPRDRPYEQYF. The genes are TRBV4-1 and TRBJ2-7; 8 nucleotides align to TRBD1. Germline V lookup: CDR1 MGHRA, CDR2 YSYEKL. This CDR3 comprises 15 residues. J gave up 2 bases and V 2 bases, and 5 bases lay outside the gene matches.

The J gene is TRBJ2-3, the V gene TRBV10-1; no clear D. V lost 3 bases to trimming and J lost 0 bases, with 10 bases between them. Germline V gene lookup returns CDR1 WNHNN and CDR2 SYGVQD (reference sequence). This CDR3 contains 15 residues. The CDR3 coding sequence is TGCGCCAGCAGTGACCACTTCGCTAGCACAGATACGCAGTATTTT. Translated, it gives CASSDHFASTDTQYF.

The chain uses TRBV29-1 and TRBJ2-3; no clear D gene. Germline V gene lookup returns CDR1 SQVTM and CDR2 ANQGSEA. V lost 3 bases to trimming and J lost 2 bases, with 6 bases between them. This CDR3 spans 12 amino acids. This chain's CDR3 is CSVDGNTDTQYF. CDR3 in DNA: TGCAGCGTTGACGGTAACACAGATACGCAGTATTTT.

The genes are TRBV19 and TRBJ2-2; TRBD2 matches at 10 bases. CDR3 length: 16 amino acids. Germline V gives CDR1 LNHDA, CDR2 SQIVND (reference sequence). V trimming: 5 bases; J trimming: 1 base; junction bases outside the gene matches: 4. In nucleotides, the CDR3 is TGTGCCAGTAGTTCTATAGCGGGGGGGAACACCGGGGAGCTGTTTTTT. As protein: CASSSIAGGNTGELFF.